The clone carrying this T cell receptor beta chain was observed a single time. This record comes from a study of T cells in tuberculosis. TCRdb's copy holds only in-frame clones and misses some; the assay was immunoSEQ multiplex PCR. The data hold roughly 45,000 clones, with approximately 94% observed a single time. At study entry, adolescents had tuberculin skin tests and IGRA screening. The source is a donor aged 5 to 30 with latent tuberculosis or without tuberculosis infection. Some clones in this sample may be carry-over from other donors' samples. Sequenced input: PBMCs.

Written as DNA, the CDR3 is TGTGCCAGCAGTTACTTCTCGAACACCGGGGAGCTGTTTTTT. It yields the protein CASSYFSNTGELFF. The chain employs TRBV6-5 and TRBJ2-2; D remains unclear. This CDR3 contains 14 residues. Per germline, CDR1 MNHEY and CDR2 SVGAGI. The ends were cut back, 1 base at V and 0 bases at J, with 3 bases in the middle.